The 4 T cell receptor beta chains below all came from one sample that was sequenced in a study of T-cell memory formation after mild COVID-19. MiXCR was run by TCRdb on the 5' RACE reads, yielding one entry per CDR3 protein. The sample holds tens of thousands of distinct CDR3 sequences, roughly 26% seen once. The sample comprised PBMCs or a T cell subset sorted from them (not recorded which). These receptors were taken from a man aged 18 to 30 who had mild COVID-19 (a few samples of this study predate the infection). Cell type and time point are not known.

This clonotype turned up a few times. Written as DNA, the CDR3 is TGTGCCACCAGCAGAGATTACAGGAACACTGAAGCTTTCTTT. The encoded protein is CATSRDYRNTEAFF. The chain uses TRBV15 and TRBJ1-1; D not certain. The germline V gene has CDR1 LNHNV and CDR2 YYDKDF (reference sequence). CDR3 length: 14 residues. V was pared by 0 bases and J by 1 base, with 6 bases between.

V and J are TRBV27 and TRBJ2-7; tentatively, D is TRBD1 (6 bases). Deletions cut 2 bases from V and 7 bases from J, with 15 bases between. Germline V gene lookup returns CDR1 MNHEY and CDR2 SMNVEV (reference sequence). CDR3 length: 14 amino acids. The CDR3 sequence is CASSLIRGAHEQYF. CDR3 DNA sequence: TGTGCCAGCAGTTTAATCAGGGGAGCTCATGAGCAGTACTTC.

The chain joins TRBV11-2 to TRBJ2-5; weak D call: TRBD2 (5 bases). The CDR3 is 13 amino acids. Germline V CDR1 and CDR2: SGHAT, FQNNGV. V was cut by 4 bases and J by 4 bases, with 10 bases left in between. CDR3 bases: TGTGCCAGCAGCTCACGAGGGCCAGAGACCCAGTACTTC. It yields the protein CASSSRGPETQYF. The complete variable domain, with remaining parts taken from reference TRBV11-2 and TRBJ2-5, reads EAGVAQSPRYKIIEKRQSVAFWCNPISGHATLYWYQQILGQGPKLLIQFQNNGVVDDSQLPKDRFSAERLKGVDSTLKIQPAKLEDSAVYLCASSSRGPETQYFGPGTRLLVL.

CDR3 region: CASSVTEEETQYF. CDR3 nucleotide sequence: TGTGCCAGCAGCGTAACAGAGGAGGAGACCCAGTACTTC. The chain couples TRBV7-9 to TRBJ2-5; unclear D gene. The germline V gene encodes CDR1 SEHNR and CDR2 FQNEAQ (reference sequence). The CDR3 extends over 13 amino acids. V gave up 5 bases and J gave up 5 bases, with 12 bases separating them.